The clone carrying this TCR beta chain was counted only a few times. From approximately 20-30 mg of unsorted bulk tissue, DNA and RNA were co-extracted together. Every tumor was sampled at five separate regions. The sample comes from a study of tumor-infiltrating lymphocytes in primary liver carcinoma. A primer in the constant region served to generate TCR beta cDNA from roughly 450 ng of total RNA. ARM-PCR, slightly modified, supplied the TCR beta libraries through three nested multiplex PCR rounds. The first two PCR rounds, around 10 cycles each, used TRBV1-TRBV30 forward primers and a C-beta reverse primer. TCRdb reprocessed the multiplex PCR reads with MiXCR, giving one entry per CDR3 protein. The profile shows roughly 120,000 distinct CDR3 sequences, around 60% of them singletons. CDR3 size: 13 residues. Germline V gene data show CDR1 as SNHLY and CDR2 as FYNNEI.

What was sequenced was liver tumor tissue from sampling region 3. This sample's subset: tumor region T3, left-lateral pole. The chain recombines TRBV2 with TRBJ2-5, with a weak D call TRBD2 (5 bases). The source of this sequence is a woman aged 55-69 years with primary liver carcinoma and hepatitis B virus infection. CDR3 in DNA: TGTGTCACCCCTGGAGGATCCCGGAAGACCCAGTACTTC. Its protein is CVTPGGSRKTQYF.